Below, 30 T cell receptor beta chains from the same sample are listed, as sequenced in a study of blood T cell repertoires in COVID-19. Sequencing used immunoSEQ multiplex PCR; TCRdb keeps in-frame clones, though not all of them. The table has roughly 150,000 clones, around 80% seen once. Sequenced input: peripheral blood. These receptor sequences come from a man aged 55 to 70 with acute or convalescent COVID-19.

This clone was detected only once. J is TRBJ2-7 and V is TRBV6-5; 10 nucleotides agree with TRBD1. Germline CDR1 and CDR2: MNHEY and SVGAGI. J was trimmed by 3 bases and V by 7 bases; bases with no gene match: 6. This CDR3 spans 14 amino acids. CDR3 region: CASTPGQGSYEQYF. CDR3 DNA: TGTGCCAGCACCCCGGGACAGGGGAGCTACGAGCAGTACTTC.

The V and J genes are TRBV24-1 and TRBJ2-3, with D unclear. The germline gives CDR1 KGHDR, CDR2 SFDVKD. V shed 2 bases and J shed 6 bases, with 20 bases lying between them. The CDR3 runs 17 residues. CDR3 region: CATSDSASLPHKDTQYF. CDR3 coding DNA: TGTGCCACCAGTGATTCCGCTAGTCTTCCCCATAAGGATACGCAGTATTTT.

This rearrangement joins TRBV7-2 to TRBJ2-7, with D possibly TRBD2 on 7 matching bases. V lost 0 bases, J lost 1 base, and 22 bases lay in between. This CDR3 spans 19 amino acids. Germline CDR1 SGHTA, CDR2 FQGNSA. CDR3 in DNA: TGTGCCAGCAGCTTAGCCGGACAGTACCCTAGCGGAGCTTCCTACGAGCAGTACTTC. It encodes CASSLAGQYPSGASYEQYF.

This clone was seen only once. The CDR3 nucleotides read TGTGCCAGCAGTTTCTGGCAGGGGGCAGGAGAAAAACTGTTTTTT. This gives the protein CASSFWQGAGEKLFF. The rearrangement links TRBV28 to TRBJ1-4, with 8 bases lining up with TRBD1. This CDR3 has 15 residues. V trimming: 3 bases; J trimming: 8 bases; junction bases outside the gene matches: 8. Per the germline V gene, CDR1 is MDHEN and CDR2 is SYDVKM.

The chain combines TRBV7-3 with TRBJ2-7; D is possibly TRBD2 (7 bases). This CDR3 has 13 residues. V was cut by 4 bases and J by 5 bases, with 12 bases left in between. Germline CDR1 and CDR2: SGHTA and FQGTGA. The CDR3 nucleotides are TGTGCCAGCAGCTATCGGGGGGCGGACGAGCAGTACTTC. Residues: CASSYRGADEQYF.

The chain carries TRBV29-1 and TRBJ2-5; TRBD1 might be the D (6 bases). The CDR3 sequence is 14 residues long. CDR1 is SQVTM and CDR2 is ANQGSEA in the germline V gene. V was clipped by 4 bases and J by 5 bases, with 17 bases between them. The CDR3 is CSVAGHQGWETQYF. Here the CDR3 DNA reads TGCAGCGTTGCAGGACACCAGGGGTGGGAGACCCAGTACTTC.

This clone was counted many times. The chain links TRBV7-9 to TRBJ1-2; D might be TRBD1 (6 bases). Germline V gene data show CDR1 as SEHNR and CDR2 as FQNEAQ (reference sequence). The ends were cut back, 4 bases at V and 6 bases at J, with 18 bases in the middle. The CDR3 consists of 15 residues. Written as DNA, the CDR3 is TGTGCCAGCAGCTCCACCAGGGGAAGTTTGGATGGCTACACCTTC. This translates into CASSSTRGSLDGYTF. The whole variable domain, remainder taken from reference TRBV7-9 and TRBJ1-2, is DTGVSQNPRHKITKRGQNVTFRCDPISEHNRLYWYRQTLGQGPEFLTYFQNEAQLEKSRLLSDRFSAERPKGSFSTLEIQRTEQGDSAMYLCASSSTRGSLDGYTFGSGTRLTVV.

This clone was counted once. The rearrangement uses TRBV6-2 or TRBV6-3 and TRBJ1-5, with D maybe TRBD1 (5 bases). Trimming pared 5 bases from V and 4 bases from J, leaving 9 bases between. From germline, CDR1 is MNHEY and CDR2 SVGEGT. The CDR3 runs 13 residues. The CDR3 DNA follows: TGTGCCAGCAGTATAAGGGGAAATCAGCCCCAGCATTTT. Its translation is CASSIRGNQPQHF.

CDR3 DNA sequence: TGTGCCAGCAGCCTACTTCCCCAAACAGGGGGGAAAAACATTCAGTACTTC. It yields the protein CASSLLPQTGGKNIQYF. The chain links TRBV5-6 to TRBJ2-4, with TRBD1 matching over 8 bases. Germline V gene lookup returns CDR1 SGHDT and CDR2 YYEEEE. The length of the CDR3 is 17 residues. V lost 4 bases, J lost 4 bases, and 13 bases stayed unmatched.

The chain joins TRBV18 to TRBJ2-1, with TRBD1 as a possible D gene (6 bases). Germline assignment: CDR1 KGHSH and CDR2 LQKENI. Trimming took 6 bases from V and 10 from J, leaving 10 bases between them. This CDR3 has 11 amino acids. The CDR3 nucleotides are TGTGCCAGCTCTACAGGGAAGGAGCAGTTCTTC. Translated: CASSTGKEQFF.

The rearrangement uses TRBV29-1 and TRBJ2-1, with 14 bases fitting TRBD2. Germline CDR1 and CDR2: SQVTM and ANQGSEA. This CDR3 is built from 14 residues. The V and J ends lost 7 bases and 5 bases, in that order; junction bases with no gene match: 4. DNA of the CDR3: TGCAGCGCCCCGGGACTAGCGGGGGACAATGAGCAGTTCTTC. This codes for CSAPGLAGDNEQFF.

The V gene is TRBV12-5, the J gene TRBJ2-7, with 11 bases lining up with TRBD1. Germline CDR1 LGHNT, CDR2 FRNRAP. The trim removed 6 bases at V and 5 bases at J, leaving 6 bases unmatched. This CDR3 spans 14 amino acids. The CDR3 coding sequence is TGTGCTAGTGGCCCGGGACAGGGGGAAGACGAGCAGTACTTC. Encoded protein: CASGPGQGEDEQYF.

V and J are TRBV19 and TRBJ2-5; 8 bases line up with TRBD2. The germline V gene has CDR1 LNHDA and CDR2 SQIVND (reference sequence). The CDR3 runs 17 residues. V shed 7 bases and J 5 bases; nucleotides not matched to a gene: 18. CDR3 sequence reads: CASTLEPVAGMGETQYF. DNA for the CDR3: TGTGCCAGTACCCTCGAACCGGTAGCGGGGATGGGGGAGACCCAGTACTTC.

This clone was found a few times. The chain recombines TRBV3-1 (or the pseudogene TRBV3-2) with TRBJ1-3; 9 bases are a match to TRBD1. This CDR3 has 20 amino acids. The V and J ends lost 4 bases and 2 bases, in that order; junction bases with no gene match: 18. Germline V gene sequence: CDR1 LGHDT, CDR2 YNNKEL (reference sequence). This chain's CDR3 is CASSRHRGLLSQVPGNTIYF. The DNA for the CDR3 is TGTGCCAGCAGCCGGCACAGGGGGCTCCTCTCGCAGGTTCCTGGAAACACCATATATTTT.

The chain is built from TRBV27 and TRBJ2-5; 7 bases map to TRBD1. The V and J ends lost 5 bases and 1 base, in that order; junction bases with no gene match: 10. The CDR3 extends over 16 amino acids. Germline lookup yields CDR1 MNHEY and CDR2 SMNVEV (reference sequence). The CDR3 coding sequence is TGTGCCAGCAGTCAAGGCCTAGGGACAGCCCAAGAGACCCAGTACTTC. It yields the protein CASSQGLGTAQETQYF.

The V gene is TRBV15, the J gene TRBJ2-3; the match to TRBD1 covers 8 bases. This CDR3 has 17 residues. Per the germline V gene, CDR1 is LNHNV and CDR2 is YYDKDF (reference sequence). J was trimmed by 4 bases and V by 0 bases; bases with no gene match: 9. CDR3 bases: TGTGCCACCAGCAGAGATCGACTGACAGGGGAACCAGATACGCAGTATTTT. The encoded protein is CATSRDRLTGEPDTQYF. Looking up the rest from reference TRBV15 and TRBJ2-3 gives the full variable domain: DAMVIQNPRYQVTQFGKPVTLSCSQTLNHNVMYWYQQKSSQAPKLLFHYYDKDFNNEADTPDNFQSRRPNTSFCFLDIRSPGLGDTAMYLCATSRDRLTGEPDTQYFGPGTRLTVL.

The chain combines TRBV7-2 with TRBJ2-1, with D maybe TRBD1 (8 bases). The CDR3 sequence is 15 residues long. V was shortened by 5 bases and J by 4 bases, with 15 bases between the two germline ends. Germline values: CDR1 SGHTA, CDR2 FQGNSA. Written as DNA, the CDR3 is TGTGCCAGCAGCCCACAGGGGGGGCCTTACAATGAGCAGTTCTTC. Its translation is CASSPQGGPYNEQFF.

The gene calls are TRBV19 and TRBJ2-5, with D perhaps matching TRBD1 (5 bases). V was cut by 0 bases and J by 2 bases, with 10 bases left in between. CDR3 size: 15 residues. Germline CDR1 reads LNHDA; CDR2 reads SQIVND (reference sequence). The CDR3 loop reads CASSIDLGQQETQYF. CDR3 sequence (DNA): TGTGCCAGTAGTATAGATCTAGGACAACAAGAGACCCAGTACTTC.

The chain has TRBV7-3 and TRBJ1-2; D is unresolved. The ends were cut back, 1 base at V and 8 bases at J, with 5 bases in the middle. Germline V lookup: CDR1 SGHTA, CDR2 FQGTGA. The CDR3 has 11 amino acids. The CDR3 sequence: CASSLRQGYTF. Here the CDR3 DNA reads TGTGCCAGCAGCTTAAGGCAGGGCTACACCTTC.

The chain employs TRBV4-3 and TRBJ2-1, with TRBD1 identical over 10 bases. The CDR3 loop spans 15 amino acids. The trim removed 4 bases at V and 9 bases at J, leaving 9 bases unmatched. Per the germline V gene, CDR1 is LGHNA and CDR2 is YSLEER. The CDR3 coding sequence is TGCGCCAGCAGCCCCTCAGACAGGGGGCGCGGTGAGCAGTTCTTC. Translation: CASSPSDRGRGEQFF.

The V call is TRBV5-4, the J call TRBJ1-2; 9 bases are shared with TRBD1. Germline loops: CDR1 SGHNT, CDR2 YYREEE (reference sequence). The junction had 9 bases not matched to a gene; V was cut back by 3 bases and J by 9 bases. This CDR3 contains 14 residues. The CDR3 DNA sequence: TGTGCCAGCAGCTCTCGGACAGGGGAACGGAGCTACACCTTC. It encodes CASSSRTGERSYTF.

This sequence joins TRBV7-9 and TRBJ2-7; unclear D gene. Trimming removed 7 bases at V and 2 bases at J, with 24 bases between. The CDR3 length is 17 residues. Germline V gives CDR1 SEHNR, CDR2 FQNEAQ (reference sequence). The CDR3 nucleotides read TGTGCCAGCACCCCCTTATCCAAGAACCTTAGAACCTACGAGCAGTACTTC. It specifies CASTPLSKNLRTYEQYF. The whole variable domain, remainder taken from reference TRBV7-9 and TRBJ2-7, is DTGVSQNPRHKITKRGQNVTFRCDPISEHNRLYWYRQTLGQGPEFLTYFQNEAQLEKSRLLSDRFSAERPKGSFSTLEIQRTEQGDSAMYLCASTPLSKNLRTYEQYFGPGTRLTVT.

The V and J genes are TRBV30 and TRBJ2-2, with a weak D call TRBD1 (5 bases). CDR1 GTSNPN and CDR2 SVGIG come from the germline V gene (reference sequence). Trimming cost V 4 bases and J 1 base, with 10 bases left between them. The CDR3 contains 14 residues. DNA for the CDR3: TGTGCCTGGAACCGACAGCGGAACACCGGGGAGCTGTTTTTT. Amino acid sequence: CAWNRQRNTGELFF.

The gene calls are TRBV9 and TRBJ2-1, with 7 bases aligning to TRBD2. After removal of 0 bases from V and 10 bases from J, the junction contained 7 bases not matched to a gene. The CDR3 is 14 amino acids. In germline, CDR1 is SGDLS, CDR2 YYNGEE. CDR3 loop: CASSVAERGREQFF. CDR3 coding DNA: TGTGCCAGCAGCGTAGCCGAGCGGGGTCGGGAGCAGTTCTTC.

The chain uses TRBV5-1 and TRBJ1-4, with D maybe TRBD1 (6 bases). The V gene lost 2 bases and the J gene lost 3 bases, with 11 bases spanning the gap. This CDR3 region has 15 residues. Germline CDR1 SGHRS, CDR2 YFSETQ. The CDR3 is CASSLGGAANEKLFF. The CDR3 bases are TGCGCCAGCAGCTTAGGGGGGGCTGCTAATGAAAAACTGTTTTTT. Full variable domain (remainder filled in from reference TRBV5-1 and TRBJ1-4): KAGVTQTPRYLIKTRGQQVTLSCSPISGHRSVSWYQQTPGQGLQFLFEYFSETQRNKGNFPGRFSGRQFSNSRSEMNVSTLELGDSALYLCASSLGGAANEKLFFGSGTQLSVL.

This chain uses TRBV11-2 with TRBJ1-1, with TRBD1 matching over 8 bases. V lost 5 bases and J lost 0; bases outside the gene matches: 11. The CDR3 runs 17 residues. Per the germline V gene, CDR1 is SGHAT and CDR2 is FQNNGV. The DNA of the CDR3 is TGTGCCAGCAGCGTCCGGGACAGGACTCCTATGAACACTGAAGCTTTCTTT. Residues: CASSVRDRTPMNTEAFF. Together with reference TRBV11-2 and TRBJ1-1, the CDR3 gives the full variable domain: EAGVAQSPRYKIIEKRQSVAFWCNPISGHATLYWYQQILGQGPKLLIQFQNNGVVDDSQLPKDRFSAERLKGVDSTLKIQPAKLEDSAVYLCASSVRDRTPMNTEAFFGQGTRLTVV.

The J gene is TRBJ1-5, the V gene TRBV19; D call uncertain. The germline gives CDR1 LNHDA, CDR2 SQIVND (reference sequence). The CDR3 has 14 residues. V was pared by 0 bases and J by 6 bases, with 9 bases between. CDR3 in amino acids: CASSIDPGGQPQHF. As DNA, the CDR3 is TGTGCCAGTAGTATAGATCCAGGAGGTCAGCCCCAGCATTTT. The whole variable domain, filled in from reference TRBV19 and TRBJ1-5, reads DGGITQSPKYLFRKEGQNVTLSCEQNLNHDAMYWYRQDPGQGLRLIYYSQIVNDFQKGDIAEGYSVSREKKESFPLTVTSAQKNPTAFYLCASSIDPGGQPQHFGDGTRLSIL.

CDR3 nucleotides: TGTGCCAGTAGTAAAACAGGGGAAAGGGGCTACACCTTC. Amino acid sequence: CASSKTGERGYTF. The V gene is TRBV19, the J gene TRBJ1-2, with 7 positions matching TRBD1. CDR1 and CDR2 from the germline V gene are LNHDA and SQIVND (reference sequence). The CDR3 contains 13 residues. The V gene end was trimmed by 4 bases and the J gene end by 8 bases; junction bases not matched to a gene: 7.

The rearrangement uses TRBV4-1 and TRBJ1-3; D possibly corresponds to TRBD1 (6 bases). CDR1 and CDR2 from the germline V gene are MGHRA and YSYEKL. The CDR3 runs to 15 residues. V dropped 1 base and J dropped 4 bases, with 11 bases sitting between them. CDR3 amino acids: CASSQAQQGGNTIYF. The CDR3 nucleotides read TGCGCCAGCAGCCAAGCGCAACAGGGAGGAAACACCATATATTTT.

The J gene is TRBJ1-3, the V gene TRBV5-1; tentative D call: TRBD1 (5 bases). Germline CDR1 SGHRS, CDR2 YFSETQ. V shed 0 bases and J shed 3 bases, with 13 bases lying between them. This CDR3 comprises 16 residues. The CDR3 DNA is TGCGCCAGCAGCTTGGCCGCAGGGTTTGGTGGAAACACCATATATTTT. Translation gives CASSLAAGFGGNTIYF.